This T cell receptor (beta chain) was captured in a study of cytomegalovirus exposure and HLA in healthy donors. Points on this clone: What it recognizes is unknown.

Study findings and constraints: Later analysis found that TCR beta chains associated with HLA were more clonally expanded than other, equally common chains. In a later analysis, a missense DCLRE1C variant was linked to TCR beta V- and J-gene trimming.

The germline CDR1 and CDR2 sequences are SGHAT and FQNNGV. This CDR3 has 16 amino acids. The study ran its PCR with 60 Vbeta and 13 Jbeta primers. Per the authors' pipeline: Later work found approximately 80 million unique TCR beta chains, with roughly 11 million shared. Method: immunoSEQ multiplex PCR; TCRdb's copy keeps in-frame clones and lacks some. V, J and clone size are those of that table, while D and trimming were read from the DNA. The data show about 120,000 clones, with around 69% seen just once and more than 6.5% held by the top ten. This rearrangement joins TRBV11-2 to TRBJ2-5; 7 bases align to TRBD1. The J call is uncertain, as TRBJ2-7 better fits the DNA end. Sequences were obtained from PBMCs. The clonotype was recovered from a woman in her 40s in good health and CMV-seropositive. CDR3 nucleotides: TGTGCCAGCAGCTCATATCACGGGACAGTAGCCTACGAGCAGTACTTC. It encodes CASSSYHGTVAYEQYF.